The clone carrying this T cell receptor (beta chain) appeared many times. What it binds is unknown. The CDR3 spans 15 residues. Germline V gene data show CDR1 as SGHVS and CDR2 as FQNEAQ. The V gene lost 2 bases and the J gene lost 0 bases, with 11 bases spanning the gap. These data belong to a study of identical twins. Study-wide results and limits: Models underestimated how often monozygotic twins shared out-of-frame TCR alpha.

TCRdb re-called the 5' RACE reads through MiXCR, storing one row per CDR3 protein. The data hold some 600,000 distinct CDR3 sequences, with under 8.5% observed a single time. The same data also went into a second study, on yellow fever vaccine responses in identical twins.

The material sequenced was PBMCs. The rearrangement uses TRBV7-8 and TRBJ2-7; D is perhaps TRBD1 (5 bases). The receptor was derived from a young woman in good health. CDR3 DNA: TGTGCCAGCAGCTTAATACAGGATCTCTCCTACGAGCAGTACTTC. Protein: CASSLIQDLSYEQYF.